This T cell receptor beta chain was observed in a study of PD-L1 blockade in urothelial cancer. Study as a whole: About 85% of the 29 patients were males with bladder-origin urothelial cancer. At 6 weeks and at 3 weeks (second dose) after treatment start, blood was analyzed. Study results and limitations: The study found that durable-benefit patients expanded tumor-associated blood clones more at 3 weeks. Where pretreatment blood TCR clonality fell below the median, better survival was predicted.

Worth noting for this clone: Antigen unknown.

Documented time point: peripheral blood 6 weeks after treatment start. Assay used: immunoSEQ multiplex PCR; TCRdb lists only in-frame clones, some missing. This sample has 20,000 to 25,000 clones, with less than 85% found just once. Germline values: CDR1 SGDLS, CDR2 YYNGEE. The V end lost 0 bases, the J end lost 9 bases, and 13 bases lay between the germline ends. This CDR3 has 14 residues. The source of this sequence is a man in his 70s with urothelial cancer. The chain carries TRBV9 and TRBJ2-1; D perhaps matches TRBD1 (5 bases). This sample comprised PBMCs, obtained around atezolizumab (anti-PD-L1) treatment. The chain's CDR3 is CASSVVTQGGEQFF. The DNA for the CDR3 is TGTGCCAGCAGCGTAGTCACTCAGGGCGGTGAGCAGTTCTTC.